This passage covers 27 T cell receptor beta chains from one sample sequenced in a study of T cell repertoires in cytomegalovirus infection. TCRdb re-called the reads with MiXCR, one entry per CDR3 protein. The sample has about 530,000 distinct CDR3 sequences; around 27% are singletons. Sequencing was done on a sample of PBMCs. The receptors here all came from a human donor in good health (CMV status not recorded). Some clones in this sample may be carry-over from other donors' samples.

J is TRBJ2-3 and V is TRBV12-3 or TRBV12-4; 9 nucleotides line up with TRBD2. The CDR3 covers 15 residues. The junction had 4 bases not matched to a gene; V was cut back by 6 bases and J by 0 bases. DNA of the CDR3: TGTGCCAGCAGACCTAGCGGGACTAGCACAGATACGCAGTATTTT. Translated: CASRPSGTSTDTQYF.

The chain carries TRBV20-1 and TRBJ2-7; 7 positions agree with TRBD2. V lost 6 bases, J lost 2 bases, and 10 bases stayed unmatched. The germline CDR1 and CDR2 sequences are DFQATT and SNEGSKA (reference sequence). This CDR3 has 14 amino acids. CDR3 nucleotide sequence: TGCAGTGCCCCACGGGCTAGCGGTACCTACGAGCAGTACTTC. Amino acids: CSAPRASGTYEQYF.

The V gene is TRBV29-1, the J gene TRBJ1-1; no reliable D call. The germline V and J ends were trimmed by 5 bases and 11 bases, with 12 bases remaining between them. Germline V gene data show CDR1 as SQVTM and CDR2 as ANQGSEA. The CDR3 has 10 residues. The CDR3 DNA follows: TGCAGCGTTTTAGGGCAGGAGGCTTTCTTT. It encodes CSVLGQEAFF.

This clonotype appeared many times. This chain uses TRBV7-2 with TRBJ2-7; TRBD2 matches 9 bases. The ends lost 1 base at V and 1 base at J; junction bases unmatched: 2. Germline CDR1 is SGHTA and CDR2 is FQGNSA. There are 15 residues in the CDR3. The CDR3 region is CASSLEAGGSYEQYF. For the CDR3, the DNA is TGTGCCAGCAGCTTAGAAGCGGGAGGTTCCTACGAGCAGTACTTC.

The chain combines TRBV28 with TRBJ1-4, with unresolved D. CDR3 length: 15 residues. Trimming took off 7 bases at V and 7 bases at J, with 19 bases between the two ends. Germline assignment: CDR1 MDHEN and CDR2 SYDVKM. The CDR3 DNA reads TGTGCCAGCACCCCGGGATCCACGATCGGTGAAAAACTGTTTTTT. Protein: CASTPGSTIGEKLFF.

V is TRBV12-3 or TRBV12-4 and J is TRBJ2-2; D gene unclear. V lost 8 bases, J lost 7 bases, and 8 bases lay in between. The CDR3 is made up of 11 amino acids. CDR3 protein: CASPGGGELFF. The DNA of the CDR3 is TGTGCCAGCCCTGGCGGCGGGGAGCTGTTTTTT.

This clonotype has only a few counts. The V and J genes are TRBV27 and TRBJ2-5; TRBD2 aligns across 7 bases. The germline V gene encodes CDR1 MNHEY and CDR2 SMNVEV (reference sequence). J lost 4 bases, V lost 9 bases, and 14 bases had no gene match. This CDR3 region has 15 residues. The chain's CDR3 is CASSPLERDVETQYF. For the CDR3, the DNA is TGTGCCAGTTCGCCTCTTGAGCGGGATGTAGAGACCCAGTACTTC.

This clonotype was picked up many times. The chain uses TRBV7-9 and TRBJ2-1, with 8 bases matching TRBD2. The germline CDR1 and CDR2 sequences are SEHNR and FQNEAQ (reference sequence). Losses at the gene ends were 4 bases for V and 5 bases for J; bases not matched to a gene: 4. The length of the CDR3 is 14 residues. The CDR3 spells CASSWERGHNEQFF. As DNA, the CDR3 is TGTGCCAGCAGCTGGGAGCGGGGGCACAATGAGCAGTTCTTC.

This clonotype has only a few counts. The CDR3 loop reads CASSLSPTHIQYF. DNA of the CDR3: TGTGCCAGCAGCTTATCCCCGACACACATTCAGTACTTC. The chain recombines TRBV7-8 with TRBJ2-4, with D hard to call. The V gene lost 2 bases and the J gene lost 8 bases, with 10 bases spanning the gap. CDR1 SGHVS and CDR2 FQNEAQ come from the germline V gene. CDR3 length: 13 residues. Full variable domain (missing parts from reference TRBV7-8 and TRBJ2-4): GAGVSQSPRYKVAKRGQDVALRCDPISGHVSLFWYQQALGQGPEFLTYFQNEAQLDKSGLPSDRFFAERPEGSVSTLKIQRTQQEDSAVYLCASSLSPTHIQYFGAGTRLSVL.

This clonotype was counted only a few times. This sequence joins TRBV27 and TRBJ2-7; D possibly corresponds to TRBD2 (6 bases). The germline V gene encodes CDR1 MNHEY and CDR2 SMNVEV (reference sequence). The CDR3 has 15 amino acids. Trimming pared 8 bases from V and 1 base from J, leaving 18 bases between. The CDR3 nucleotides read TGTGCCAGCCGCCCCGGGGGAGCTCTATCCTACGAGCAGTACTTC. Translating gives CASRPGGALSYEQYF.

This clonotype was observed at least ten times. V gene TRBV14 combines with J gene TRBJ1-1; a weak D match, TRBD1 (5 bases). Trimming removed 3 bases at V and 1 base at J, with 9 bases between. CDR3 length: 14 amino acids. Germline-derived CDR1 and CDR2 are SGHDN and FVKESK. CDR3 in DNA: TGTGCCAGCAGCCAGGTTACAGGGAACACTGAAGCTTTCTTT. This translates into CASSQVTGNTEAFF.

This chain links TRBV29-1 with TRBJ1-5, with 7 bases aligning to TRBD1. The CDR3 length is 13 residues. Germline V gene data show CDR1 as SQVTM and CDR2 as ANQGSEA. With V trimmed by 6 bases and J by 3 bases, 5 bases remained unmatched. CDR3 nucleotide sequence: TGCAGCGTCATGACAGGGCACAATCAGCCCCAGCATTTT. The encoded protein is CSVMTGHNQPQHF.

V is TRBV20-1 and J is TRBJ1-2, with 8 bases fitting TRBD1. Germline lookup yields CDR1 DFQATT and CDR2 SNEGSKA (reference sequence). V was pared by 6 bases and J by 7 bases, with 10 bases of the junction left unmatched. CDR3 size: 13 residues. CDR3 DNA sequence: TGCAGTGCCTCGCAGACAGGGGTGGGTGGCTACACCTTC. Residues: CSASQTGVGGYTF.

This clonotype was found many times. The chain recombines TRBV12-3 or TRBV12-4 with TRBJ2-1; D may be TRBD2 (6 bases). This CDR3 comprises 13 residues. V lost 7 bases to trimming and J lost 6 bases, with 13 bases between them. This CDR3 reads CASIYGTANEQFF. DNA of the CDR3: TGTGCCAGCATCTATGGGACTGCCAATGAGCAGTTCTTC.

V usage is TRBV11-2 and J usage is TRBJ1-1, with D possibly TRBD1 on 6 matching bases. V lost 8 bases and J lost 2, with 21 bases in between. Germline values: CDR1 SGHAT, CDR2 FQNNGV. CDR3 length equals 16 residues. The CDR3 sequence is CASLKNAAGANTEAFF. CDR3 sequence (DNA): TGTGCCAGCCTTAAAAACGCCGCAGGGGCTAACACTGAAGCTTTCTTT.

This clonotype has a count of ten or more. The chain carries TRBV7-8 and TRBJ2-1, with D unresolved. Germline lookup yields CDR1 SGHVS and CDR2 FQNEAQ. There are 14 residues in the CDR3. V gave up 2 bases and J gave up 4 bases, with 9 bases separating them. The CDR3 DNA follows: TGTGCCAGCAGCTTAACCTTTTTGTACAATGAGCAGTTCTTC. Residues: CASSLTFLYNEQFF.

The chain links TRBV6-2 or TRBV6-3 to TRBJ2-3; D unclear. Trimming took 0 bases from V and 4 from J, leaving 11 bases between them. CDR1 and CDR2 from the germline V gene are MNHEY and SVGEGT. The CDR3 totals 15 residues. CDR3 region: CASSYSNAGSDTQYF. DNA for the CDR3: TGTGCCAGCAGTTACTCGAATGCAGGCTCAGATACGCAGTATTTT.

V is TRBV7-8 and J is TRBJ2-7, with D maybe TRBD1 (5 bases). The CDR3 spans 14 residues. Trimming stripped 5 bases from V and 4 bases from J, with 15 bases between. In germline, CDR1 is SGHVS, CDR2 FQNEAQ. DNA for the CDR3: TGTGCCAGCAGCCCTAACTCAGGGCCGTACGAGCAGTACTTC. Translating gives CASSPNSGPYEQYF. The full variable domain, in which reference TRBV7-8 and TRBJ2-7 provide the parts outside the CDR3, is GAGVSQSPRYKVAKRGQDVALRCDPISGHVSLFWYQQALGQGPEFLTYFQNEAQLDKSGLPSDRFFAERPEGSVSTLKIQRTQQEDSAVYLCASSPNSGPYEQYFGPGTRLTVT.

This clonotype showed up many times. The genes are TRBV7-2 and TRBJ2-7, with 9 nucleotides matching TRBD2. Germline trimming cut 0 bases from V and 2 bases from J; bases unmatched to any gene: 5. Germline V CDR1 and CDR2: SGHTA, FQGNSA. This CDR3 is built from 16 residues. CDR3 DNA: TGTGCCAGCAGCTTAGCTAGCGGGAGTTTCCCCTACGAGCAGTACTTC. It codes for CASSLASGSFPYEQYF.

This clonotype was found a few times. This chain uses TRBV11-2 with TRBJ2-3; D is uncertain. The CDR3 runs to 15 residues. The ends were cut back, 0 bases at V and 2 bases at J, with 9 bases in the middle. In germline, CDR1 is SGHAT, CDR2 FQNNGV. The CDR3 DNA is TGTGCCAGCAGCTTAGACGTCCCCTACACAGATACGCAGTATTTT. Protein: CASSLDVPYTDTQYF. Complete variable domain (other parts from reference TRBV11-2 and TRBJ2-3): EAGVAQSPRYKIIEKRQSVAFWCNPISGHATLYWYQQILGQGPKLLIQFQNNGVVDDSQLPKDRFSAERLKGVDSTLKIQPAKLEDSAVYLCASSLDVPYTDTQYFGPGTRLTVL.

The V and J genes are TRBV7-6 and TRBJ2-1; possible D gene TRBD1, 5 bases. The CDR3 is 14 residues long. The V gene lost 4 bases and the J gene lost 6 bases, with 13 bases spanning the gap. The germline V gene encodes CDR1 SGHVS and CDR2 FNYEAQ. In DNA form, the CDR3 reads TGTGCCAGCAGCTCGGAAAGGGGCCCCAATGAGCAGTTCTTC. The encoded protein is CASSSERGPNEQFF.

This clonotype has at least ten counts. This rearrangement joins TRBV19 to TRBJ2-7; maybe TRBD1 (6 bases). This CDR3 is built from 12 residues. V was pared by 4 bases and J by 2 bases, with 6 bases between. From germline, CDR1 is LNHDA and CDR2 SQIVND (reference sequence). DNA for the CDR3: TGTGCCAGTAGTAGGGACACCTACGAGCAGTACGTC. This translates into CASSRDTYEQYV.

The gene calls are TRBV20-1 and TRBJ2-5; 11 bases are shared with TRBD1. Germline V gene sequence: CDR1 DFQATT, CDR2 SNEGSKA (reference sequence). V was clipped by 6 bases and J by 5 bases; unmatched bases: 20. The CDR3 loop spans 18 amino acids. CDR3 sequence: CSAKRTGGLSSYEETQYF. The DNA of the CDR3 is TGCAGTGCGAAGCGGACAGGGGGCTTAAGCTCCTACGAGGAGACCCAGTACTTC.

This clonotype was recorded many times. The DNA for the CDR3 is TGTGCCAGCAGCTTAAGAGGCGGGACCTACGAGCAGTACGTC. The encoded protein is CASSLRGGTYEQYV. The chain combines TRBV11-2 with TRBJ2-7, with D maybe TRBD2 (6 bases). V was shortened by 2 bases and J by 2 bases, with 10 bases between the two germline ends. Germline V CDR1 and CDR2: SGHAT, FQNNGV. This CDR3 is built from 14 residues.

The rearrangement links TRBV6-2 or TRBV6-3 to TRBJ2-7; the match to TRBD2 covers 11 bases. Per the germline V gene, CDR1 is MNHEY and CDR2 is SVGEGT. CDR3 length equals 15 residues. J gave up 3 bases and V 6 bases, and 7 bases lay outside the gene matches. In DNA, the CDR3 is TGTGCCAGCAGCTGGACTAGCGGGCCGAGCTACGAGCAGTACGTC. Protein: CASSWTSGPSYEQYV.

Of note for this clonotype: This sequence may be a read error, since a much larger clone differs from it by one base. The rearrangement links TRBV7-2 to TRBJ2-3; D ambiguous. The CDR3 covers 13 residues. Germline loops: CDR1 SGHTA, CDR2 FQGNSA. Here the CDR3 reads CVSSSISTDTQYF. The CDR3 DNA follows: TGTGTCAGCAGCTCCATATCTACAGATACGCAGTATTTT.

The chain couples TRBV29-1 to TRBJ2-3; TRBD2 is a possible D gene (6 bases). V was clipped by 6 bases and J by 4 bases, with 20 bases between them. Germline CDR1 and CDR2: SQVTM and ANQGSEA. The CDR3 is made up of 15 amino acids. The CDR3: CSVGAGLAGADTQYF. CDR3 coding DNA: TGCAGCGTCGGAGCGGGCCTCGCGGGCGCAGATACGCAGTATTTT.